This TCR beta chain is drawn from a study of tumor-infiltrating lymphocytes in primary liver carcinoma. About the research overall: Sample yields of productive TCRbeta reads, ranging from roughly 3.65 to 8 million, were similar across tissue types. Study results and caveats: Tumor specimens were characterized by a significantly higher top-250-clone fraction than blood (p = 0.039).

Reverse transcription of approximately 0.55 ug total RNA with a constant-region primer produced TCR beta cDNA. Each TCR beta library was derived from three nested multiplex PCR rounds that employed slightly modified ARM-PCR. TRBV1-TRBV30 forward primers paired with a C-beta reverse primer drove the first two PCR rounds, about 9 cycles each. A single record per CDR3 protein comes from TCRdb applying MiXCR to the multiplex PCR reads. Here the sample spans under 130,000 distinct CDR3 sequences, 82% being singletons. The source material, 20-30 mg of unsorted bulk tissue, was used to co-extract RNA and DNA. This clonotype came up a few times. The antigen is unknown. The junction departs from germline at one end; a sequencing error may be responsible. The germline V gene has CDR1 MNHEY and CDR2 SVGAGI. This CDR3 comprises 15 residues.

The rearrangement joins TRBV6-5 to TRBJ2-1; D perhaps matches TRBD2 (5 bases). This sequence originates from a man aged 35 to 55 with primary liver carcinoma and hepatitis B virus infection. The sample taken for sequencing was liver tumor tissue from sampling region 3. The subset here: tumor region T3, left-lateral pole. The CDR3 protein is CASSYEGAAYTEQFF. As DNA, the CDR3 is TGTGCCAGTAGTTACGAGGGAGCAGCCTACACTGAGCAGTTCTTC.